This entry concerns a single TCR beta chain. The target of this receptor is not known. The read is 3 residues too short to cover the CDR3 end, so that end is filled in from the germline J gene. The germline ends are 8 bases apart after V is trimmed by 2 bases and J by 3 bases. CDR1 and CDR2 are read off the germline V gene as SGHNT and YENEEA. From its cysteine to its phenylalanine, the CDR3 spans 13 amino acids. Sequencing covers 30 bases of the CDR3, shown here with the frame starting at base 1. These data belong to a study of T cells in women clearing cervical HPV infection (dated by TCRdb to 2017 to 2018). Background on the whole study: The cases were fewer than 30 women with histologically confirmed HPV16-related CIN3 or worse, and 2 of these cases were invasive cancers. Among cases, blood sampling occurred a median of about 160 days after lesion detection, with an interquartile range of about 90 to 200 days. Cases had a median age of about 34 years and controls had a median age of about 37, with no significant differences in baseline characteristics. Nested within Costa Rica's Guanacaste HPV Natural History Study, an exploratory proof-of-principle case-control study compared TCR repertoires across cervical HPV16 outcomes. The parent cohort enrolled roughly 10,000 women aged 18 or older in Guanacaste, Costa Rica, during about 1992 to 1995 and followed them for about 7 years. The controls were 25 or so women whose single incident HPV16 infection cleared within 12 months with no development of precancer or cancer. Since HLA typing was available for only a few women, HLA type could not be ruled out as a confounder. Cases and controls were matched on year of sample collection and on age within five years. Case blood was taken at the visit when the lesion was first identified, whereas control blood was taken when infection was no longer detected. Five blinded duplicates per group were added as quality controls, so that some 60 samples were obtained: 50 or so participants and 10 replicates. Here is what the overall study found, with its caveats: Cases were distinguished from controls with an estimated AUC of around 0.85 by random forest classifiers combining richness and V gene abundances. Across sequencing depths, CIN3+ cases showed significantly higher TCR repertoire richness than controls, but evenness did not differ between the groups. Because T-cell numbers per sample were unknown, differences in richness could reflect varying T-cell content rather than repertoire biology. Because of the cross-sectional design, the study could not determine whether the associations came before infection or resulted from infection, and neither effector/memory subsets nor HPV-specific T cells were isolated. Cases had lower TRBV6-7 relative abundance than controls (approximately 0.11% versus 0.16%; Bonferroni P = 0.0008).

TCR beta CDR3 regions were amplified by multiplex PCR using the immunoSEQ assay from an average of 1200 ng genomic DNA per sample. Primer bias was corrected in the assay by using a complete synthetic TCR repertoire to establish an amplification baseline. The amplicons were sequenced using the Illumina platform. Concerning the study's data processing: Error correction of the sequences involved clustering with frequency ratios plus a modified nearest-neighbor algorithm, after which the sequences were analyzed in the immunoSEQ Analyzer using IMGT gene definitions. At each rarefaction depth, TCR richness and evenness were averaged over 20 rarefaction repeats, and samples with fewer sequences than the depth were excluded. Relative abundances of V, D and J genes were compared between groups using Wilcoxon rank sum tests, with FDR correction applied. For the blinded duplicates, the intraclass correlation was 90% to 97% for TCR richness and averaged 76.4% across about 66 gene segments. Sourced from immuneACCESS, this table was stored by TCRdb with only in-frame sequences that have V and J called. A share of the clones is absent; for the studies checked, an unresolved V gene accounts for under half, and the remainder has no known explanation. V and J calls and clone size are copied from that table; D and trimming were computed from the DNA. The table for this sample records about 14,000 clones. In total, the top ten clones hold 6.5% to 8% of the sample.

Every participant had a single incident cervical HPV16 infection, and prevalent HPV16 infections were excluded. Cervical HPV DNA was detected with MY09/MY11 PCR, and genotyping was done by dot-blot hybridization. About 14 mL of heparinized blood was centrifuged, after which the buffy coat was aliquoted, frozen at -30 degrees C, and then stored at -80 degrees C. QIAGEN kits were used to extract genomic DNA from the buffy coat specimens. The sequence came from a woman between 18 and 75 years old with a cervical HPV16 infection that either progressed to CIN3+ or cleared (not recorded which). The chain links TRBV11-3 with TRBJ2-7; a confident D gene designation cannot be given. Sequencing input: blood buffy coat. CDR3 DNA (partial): TGTGCCAGCAGCTTAAATAGCAACTACGAG. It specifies CASSLNSNYE. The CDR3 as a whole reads CASSLNSNYEQYF. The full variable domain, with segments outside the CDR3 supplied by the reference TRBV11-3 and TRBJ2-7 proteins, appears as EAGVVQSPRYKIIEKKQPVAFWCNPISGHNTLYWYLQNLGQGPELLIRYENEEAVDDSQLPKDRFSAERLKGVDSTLKIQPAELGDSAVYLCASSLNSNYEQYFGPGTRLTVT.